The T cell receptor (beta chain) described here comes from a study of CD8+CD57+ T cells in acquired aplastic anemia. Study-wide context: Healthy donor CD4+ samples were sequenced to a depth that averaged about 10.8 million reads.

The study profiled TCR beta VDJ and CDR3 using genomic DNA as template. TCRdb passed the reads through MiXCR, listing each CDR3 protein once. The table records around 400,000 distinct CDR3 sequences, roughly 64% of them present only once. This clonotype was detected ten times or more. This sequence originates from a human donor in good health, serving as a control. The sequencing input was sorted CD4+, CD8+, or CD8+CD57+ T cells (not recorded which) from PBMCs.

The CDR3 region is CASSLGNNQPQHF. Here the CDR3 DNA reads TGTGCCAGCAGTTTGGGGAACAATCAGCCCCAGCATTTT. V and J are TRBV6-6 and TRBJ1-5; D remains ambiguous. V was trimmed by 4 bases and J by 3 bases, leaving 7 bases between them. Germline assignment: CDR1 MNHNY and CDR2 SVGAGI (reference sequence). The CDR3 totals 13 residues.